Below are 20 T cell receptor beta chains sequenced from a single sample in a study of blood T cell repertoires in COVID-19. Assay: immunoSEQ multiplex PCR; the TCRdb copy retains only in-frame clones and omits some. The data hold 95,000 to 150,000 clones, with approximately 85% observed a single time. Sequencing was performed on peripheral blood. These TCRs come from a man older than 75 with active or convalescent COVID-19.

This clone was counted only a few times. This sequence joins TRBV6-5 and TRBJ2-7; 10 bases align to TRBD1. From germline, CDR1 is MNHEY and CDR2 SVGAGI. The J segment lost 1 base and the V segment lost 2 bases, leaving 2 bases of the junction unmatched. The CDR3 totals 15 residues. CDR3 sequence reads: CASSYRDRGSYEQYF. CDR3 DNA: TGTGCCAGCAGTTACCGGGACAGGGGATCCTACGAGCAGTACTTC.

This clone has just one count. The genes are TRBV9 and TRBJ1-1; a possible D gene is TRBD1 (5 bases). Trimming cost V 3 bases and J 1 base, with 7 bases left between them. Germline V gene sequence: CDR1 SGDLS, CDR2 YYNGEE. The length of the CDR3 is 13 residues. CDR3 region: CASSEGWNTEAFF. The DNA of the CDR3 is TGTGCCAGCAGCGAGGGGTGGAACACTGAAGCTTTCTTT.

This chain uses TRBV6-2 or TRBV6-3 with TRBJ2-5; D gene uncertain. CDR3 length equals 12 residues. V was trimmed by 4 bases and J by 2 bases, leaving 5 bases between them. Germline loops: CDR1 MNHEY, CDR2 SVGEGT. The CDR3 sequence: CASSSVQETQYF. CDR3 DNA sequence: TGTGCCAGCAGTTCAGTTCAAGAGACCCAGTACTTC.

This chain links TRBV5-6 with TRBJ2-3, with 11 bases that match TRBD2. Losses at the gene ends were 1 base for V and 6 bases for J; bases not matched to a gene: 1. The CDR3 contains 14 residues. Germline V gives CDR1 SGHDT, CDR2 YYEEEE. For the CDR3, the DNA is TGTGCCAGCAGCTTGCGACTAGCGGGGGATACGCAGTATTTT. It encodes CASSLRLAGDTQYF.

This clone showed up just once. The gene calls are TRBV9 and TRBJ1-1; D is undetermined. Trimming left V 0 bases short and J 0 bases short, with 12 bases between. CDR3 size: 16 residues. Germline V lookup: CDR1 SGDLS, CDR2 YYNGEE. This CDR3 reads CASSVATETMNTEAFF. As DNA, the CDR3 is TGTGCCAGCAGCGTAGCTACCGAGACTATGAACACTGAAGCTTTCTTT.

This clone was counted a few times. The chain employs TRBV19 and TRBJ1-5, with TRBD1 as a possible D gene (5 bases). Looked up from germline, CDR1 is LNHDA and CDR2 is SQIVND (reference sequence). The CDR3 totals 15 residues. V lost 3 bases to trimming and J lost 7 bases, with 16 bases between them. This CDR3 reads CASSIGGVGGQPQHF. The CDR3 DNA reads as TGTGCCAGTAGTATTGGAGGGGTTGGCGGGCAGCCCCAGCATTTT.

This chain connects TRBV18 to TRBJ2-7; 7 bases line up with TRBD1. This CDR3 is built from 15 residues. With 0 bases clipped from V and 9 bases from J, the junction kept 11 bases outside the gene matches. Germline lookup yields CDR1 KGHSH and CDR2 LQKENI. This CDR3 reads CASSPPGQITFGQYF. As DNA, the CDR3 is TGTGCCAGCTCACCACCGGGACAGATAACCTTCGGGCAGTACTTC.

V gene TRBV27 combines with J gene TRBJ1-2, with TRBD1 matching over 10 bases. V lost 10 bases, J lost 5 bases, and 10 bases stayed unmatched. The germline gives CDR1 MNHEY, CDR2 SMNVEV (reference sequence). This CDR3 is built from 14 residues. CDR3 residues: CATSTGGGYYGYTF. CDR3 nucleotide sequence: TGTGCCACTTCGACAGGGGGCGGTTATTATGGCTACACCTTC.

The chain employs TRBV28 and TRBJ1-2; weak D call: TRBD1 (6 bases). Trimming cost V 6 bases and J 4 bases, with 15 bases left between them. The CDR3 totals 14 residues. CDR1 is MDHEN, CDR2 SYDVKM, per germline. DNA for the CDR3: TGTGCCAGCAGCCAAACAGGGTCCTCCTATGGCTACACCTTC. This encodes CASSQTGSSYGYTF.

The rearrangement joins TRBV15 to TRBJ2-7; possible D gene TRBD2, 6 bases. CDR1 LNHNV and CDR2 YYDKDF come from the germline V gene (reference sequence). The CDR3 is 13 amino acids. V lost 3 bases and J 4 bases, leaving 10 bases between the germline ends. This CDR3 is CATSSGRFYEQYF. The CDR3 nucleotides read TGTGCCACCAGCAGTGGGAGGTTTTACGAGCAGTACTTC.

The chain couples TRBV14 to TRBJ2-1; 9 bases are shared with TRBD2. This CDR3 region has 16 residues. V shed 5 bases, J shed 6 bases, and the junction held 11 bases outside the gene matches. The V gene's germline CDR1 is SGHDN and CDR2 FVKESK. The CDR3 region is CASSSFSGRIFNEQFF. The CDR3 nucleotides are TGTGCCAGCAGCTCGTTCAGCGGGAGGATCTTCAATGAGCAGTTCTTC. The full variable domain, rest sourced from reference TRBV14 and TRBJ2-1, is EAGVTQFPSHSVIEKGQTVTLRCDPISGHDNLYWYRRVMGKEIKFLLHFVKESKQDESGMPNNRFLAERTGGTYSTLKVQPAELEDSGVYFCASSSFSGRIFNEQFFGPGTRLTVL.

This clone was seen only a few times. This chain links TRBV2 with TRBJ2-1; TRBD2 matches 10 bases. Germline-derived CDR1 and CDR2 are SNHLY and FYNNEI. Trimming at V came to 7 bases and at J to 7 bases, leaving 7 bases not matched to a gene. The CDR3 loop spans 14 amino acids. CDR3 loop: CASKTGLALNEQFF. The CDR3 DNA reads as TGTGCCAGCAAAACGGGACTAGCGTTGAATGAGCAGTTCTTC.

In its sample, this clone was seen once. The V call is TRBV2, the J call TRBJ2-3; TRBD1 agrees at 7 bases. The CDR3 consists of 15 residues. Germline V CDR1 and CDR2: SNHLY, FYNNEI. The J segment lost 3 bases and the V segment lost 7 bases, leaving 10 bases of the junction unmatched. CDR3 region: CASNQQGRGTDTQYF. The CDR3, as DNA: TGTGCCAGCAATCAACAGGGGAGAGGGACAGATACGCAGTATTTT.

J is TRBJ2-2 and V is TRBV15, with 7 bases that match TRBD1. Trimming at V came to 4 bases and at J to 2 bases, leaving 4 bases not matched to a gene. Germline loops: CDR1 LNHNV, CDR2 YYDKDF (reference sequence). The CDR3 sequence is 15 residues long. CDR3 DNA sequence: TGTGCCACCAGCAAGGGACAGTCTAACACCGGGGAGCTGTTTTTT. Protein: CATSKGQSNTGELFF.

The rearrangement joins TRBV28 to TRBJ1-5; D is perhaps TRBD1 (5 bases). Trimming pared 8 bases from V and 5 bases from J, leaving 13 bases between. The CDR3 is made up of 13 amino acids. CDR1 and CDR2 (germline): MDHEN, SYDVKM. CDR3 coding DNA: TGTGCCAGCCGGGGGGGGTTCGATCAGCCCCAGCATTTT. This translates into CASRGGFDQPQHF.

This clone was observed a single time. CDR3 in amino acids: CASSRTTFDSPLHF. In DNA, the CDR3 is TGTGCCAGCAGTCGGACTACCTTTGATTCACCCCTCCACTTT. V is TRBV6-2 or TRBV6-3 and J is TRBJ1-6, with unresolved D. Germline V gene lookup returns CDR1 MNHEY and CDR2 SVGEGT. With 5 bases removed from V and 8 bases from J, the gap between germline ends came to 13 bases. CDR3 length: 14 amino acids.

The chain couples TRBV5-1 to TRBJ2-3, with 10 nucleotides matching TRBD2. This CDR3 comprises 17 residues. J was trimmed by 0 bases and V by 0 bases; bases with no gene match: 4. Germline loops: CDR1 SGHRS, CDR2 YFSETQ. The CDR3 here is CASSLVIAGGSTDTQYF. For the CDR3, the DNA is TGCGCCAGCAGCTTGGTAATAGCGGGGGGCAGCACAGATACGCAGTATTTT.

This chain joins TRBV5-1 and TRBJ2-2; 9 nucleotides line up with TRBD1. V dropped 6 bases and J dropped 4; count of bases not matched to a gene: 7. Germline V CDR1 and CDR2: SGHRS, YFSETQ. This CDR3 spans 15 amino acids. The CDR3 sequence is CASTPDRGSTGELFF. The CDR3 DNA reads TGCGCCAGCACCCCCGACAGGGGGTCCACCGGGGAGCTGTTTTTT.

The V and J genes are TRBV7-3 and TRBJ2-1, with D possibly matching TRBD2 (6 bases). Germline V CDR1 and CDR2: SGHTA, FQGTGA. V dropped 5 bases and J dropped 7 bases, with 21 bases sitting between them. The CDR3 runs to 16 residues. The CDR3 reads CASSLVVAAGENEQFF. The CDR3 DNA follows: TGTGCCAGCAGCCTGGTAGTAGCGGCTGGAGAGAATGAGCAGTTCTTC.

This clone was counted a single time. The rearrangement uses TRBV18 and TRBJ2-2, with TRBD1 matching 9 bases. CDR3 length equals 14 residues. J was trimmed by 3 bases and V by 8 bases; bases with no gene match: 4. Germline V gene data show CDR1 as KGHSH and CDR2 as LQKENI. The CDR3 bases are TGTGCCAGCCGGACAGGGGTCGACACCGGGGAGCTGTTTTTT. The encoded protein is CASRTGVDTGELFF.